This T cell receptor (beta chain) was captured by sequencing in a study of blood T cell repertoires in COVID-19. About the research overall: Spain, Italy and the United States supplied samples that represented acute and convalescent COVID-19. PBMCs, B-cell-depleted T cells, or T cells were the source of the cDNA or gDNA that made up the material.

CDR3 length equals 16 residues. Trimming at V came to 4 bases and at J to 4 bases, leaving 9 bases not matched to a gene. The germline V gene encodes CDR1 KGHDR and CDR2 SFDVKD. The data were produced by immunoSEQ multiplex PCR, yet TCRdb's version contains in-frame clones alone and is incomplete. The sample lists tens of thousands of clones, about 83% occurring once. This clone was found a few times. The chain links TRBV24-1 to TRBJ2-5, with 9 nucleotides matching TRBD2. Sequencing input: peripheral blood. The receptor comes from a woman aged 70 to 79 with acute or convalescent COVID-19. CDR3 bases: TGTGCCACCAGTGAACCCTTAGCGGGGGCTGGAGAGACCCAGTACTTC. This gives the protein CATSEPLAGAGETQYF.